The 5 T cell receptor beta chains below come from one sample, sequenced in a study of tumor-infiltrating lymphocytes in primary liver carcinoma (dated 2017 in TCRdb). The run used an Illumina HiSeq 2500. Using a constant-region primer and ProtoScript II reverse transcriptase, TCRbeta-specific cDNA was reverse-transcribed from around 520 ng total RNA. Construction of the TCRbeta libraries relied on three nested rounds of multiplex PCR, following a slightly modified ARM-PCR procedure. Multiplex TRBV1-TRBV30 forward primers and a Cbeta reverse primer were used in the first two PCR rounds, each of which was run for 10 cycles. TCRdb reprocessing: public reads trimmed at Q25 with fastp, clones called with MiXCR, in-frame beta chains kept. CDR3 protein sequences are deduplicated, and each keeps its most common genes and DNA. The sample has around 170,000 distinct CDR3 sequences on record, less than 65% of them singletons. Of the sample, around three quarters is held by the ten largest clones.

TRIzol reagent was used to extract blood RNA from unsorted whole blood, while the DNeasy Blood & Tissue kit provided the germline DNA. Sequences were obtained from peripheral blood. The receptors were gathered from a middle-aged man with primary liver carcinoma and hepatitis B virus infection.

A note on this clonotype: Because the CDR3 is missing its conserved closing phenylalanine or tryptophan, this is likely a read error. V usage is TRBV29-1 and J usage is TRBJ2-2; the D gene is possibly TRBD1 (5 bases). The CDR3 covers 14 residues. V was clipped by 7 bases and J by 4 bases, with 16 bases between them. Germline V lookup: CDR1 SQVTM, CDR2 ANQGSEA. This chain's CDR3 is CSAQGGRRTGELFS. The DNA for the CDR3 is TGCAGCGCGCAGGGTGGCAGGCGCACCGGGGAGCTGTTTTCT.

V gene TRBV6-5 combines with J gene TRBJ1-2; perhaps TRBD1 as D (6 bases). V was clipped by 6 bases and J by 5 bases, with 19 bases between them. There are 15 residues in the CDR3. CDR1 is MNHEY, CDR2 SVGAGI, per germline. The CDR3 region has the DNA TGTGCCAGCAGGCCGGGAGCACAGGGTAGTTATGGCTACACCTTC. Its translation is CASRPGAQGSYGYTF.

J is TRBJ2-7 and V is TRBV28, with a weak D call TRBD1 (6 bases). V dropped 7 bases and J dropped 0 bases, with 10 bases sitting between them. Germline lookup yields CDR1 MDHEN and CDR2 SYDVKM. The CDR3 runs 13 residues. The CDR3, as DNA: TGTGCCAGCAAGGACAGTAGCTCCTACGAGCAGTACTTC. Translated, it gives CASKDSSSYEQYF.

Comment on this clonotype: A junction boundary mismatches the germline segment, possibly from a read error. The chain joins TRBV6-5 to TRBJ2-7, with D perhaps TRBD1 or TRBD2 (5 bases each). The CDR3 loop spans 15 amino acids. Germline lookup yields CDR1 MNHEY and CDR2 SVGAGI. The CDR3 protein is CVSRPPGPRIDEQYF. DNA of the CDR3: TGTGTCAGCAGGCCACCGGGACCCCGAATAGACGAGCAGTACTTC.

This clonotype appeared a few times. V is TRBV10-2 and J is TRBJ2-1, with a weak D call TRBD2 (5 bases). Germline lookup yields CDR1 WSHSY and CDR2 SAAADI. This CDR3 spans 16 amino acids. The V and J ends lost 5 bases and 2 bases respectively, with 16 bases between them. Here the CDR3 reads CASSPGITVTYNEQFF. Here the CDR3 DNA reads TGCGCCAGCAGTCCCGGGATCACCGTTACCTACAATGAGCAGTTCTTC.